Below, 32 T cell receptor beta chains from the same sample are listed, as sequenced in a study of CD8 T cells in Susac syndrome. The RNA, roughly 0.5 to 1 ug, was put through reverse transcription using random hexamers. One entry per CDR3 protein results from TCRdb running MiXCR on the immunoSEQ multiplex PCR reads. The table shows 150,000 to 200,000 distinct CDR3 sequences, with approximately 95% occurring only once. Sequenced sample: CD8+ T cells from PBMCs. The receptor set was obtained from a human donor with multiple sclerosis.

This clonotype was seen just once. J is TRBJ2-1 and V is TRBV5-4; TRBD2 agrees at 9 bases. V dropped 4 bases and J dropped 3; count of bases not matched to a gene: 5. The CDR3 spans 15 residues. Germline assignment: CDR1 SGHNT and CDR2 YYREEE (reference sequence). CDR3 in amino acids: CASSHSGSDYNEQFF. In nucleotides, the CDR3 is TGTGCCAGCAGCCATAGCGGGAGTGACTACAATGAGCAGTTCTTC.

DNA of the CDR3: TGTGCCAGCAGCCAAGCCCGGCGGGGGTCCCCCTACAATGAGCAGTTCTTC. This gives the protein CASSQARRGSPYNEQFF. This rearrangement joins TRBV4-2 to TRBJ2-1; the match to TRBD2 covers 7 bases. The germline CDR1 and CDR2 sequences are LGHNA and YNFKEQ. This CDR3 region has 17 residues. The V segment lost 1 base and the J segment 2 bases; nucleotides outside the gene matches: 8.

The chain recombines TRBV29-1 with TRBJ1-2; perhaps TRBD1 as D (6 bases). The germline CDR1 and CDR2 sequences are SQVTM and ANQGSEA. This CDR3 has 11 amino acids. V was pared by 7 bases and J by 3 bases, with 9 bases between. CDR3: CSAAGDYGYTF. The CDR3 coding sequence is TGCAGCGCGGCAGGGGACTATGGCTACACCTTC.

This chain links TRBV12-3 or TRBV12-4 with TRBJ2-5; 7 bases line up with TRBD2. The CDR3 contains 16 residues. J was trimmed by 5 bases and V by 5 bases; bases with no gene match: 14. The CDR3 loop is CASSPSRLAFMETQYF. The DNA for the CDR3 is TGTGCCAGCAGTCCGTCTCGACTAGCCTTTATGGAGACCCAGTACTTC.

This chain uses TRBV24-1 with TRBJ2-1, with a tentative D call TRBD2 (6 bases). This CDR3 contains 15 residues. Per germline, CDR1 KGHDR and CDR2 SFDVKD. The V end was cut by 5 bases, the J end by 2 bases, with 12 bases between. CDR3 bases: TGTGCCACCAGTGCCTCCGTAGCGGCCTACAATGAGCAGTTCTTC. Its protein is CATSASVAAYNEQFF.

The rearrangement joins TRBV20-1 to TRBJ2-5; 11 positions agree with TRBD2. The CDR3 loop spans 16 amino acids. V shed 6 bases, J shed 4 bases, and the junction held 13 bases outside the gene matches. The germline CDR1 and CDR2 sequences are DFQATT and SNEGSKA (reference sequence). The DNA of the CDR3 is TGCAGTGCCACGATCTTAGCGGGAGGGCCGGTAGAGACCCAGTACTTC. This encodes CSATILAGGPVETQYF.

The chain joins TRBV7-3 to TRBJ2-1; 9 nucleotides line up with TRBD1. The CDR3 sequence is 17 residues long. The germline gives CDR1 SGHTA, CDR2 FQGTGA. Losses at the gene ends were 2 bases for V and 2 bases for J; bases not matched to a gene: 7. The CDR3 loop is CASSLGYGTGTYNEQFF. DNA of the CDR3: TGTGCCAGCAGCTTAGGGTACGGGACAGGGACCTACAATGAGCAGTTCTTC.

The chain carries TRBV7-9 and TRBJ2-1; perhaps TRBD2 as D (7 bases). Germline V lookup: CDR1 SEHNR, CDR2 FQNEAQ (reference sequence). The CDR3 has 15 residues. V lost 6 bases, J lost 5 bases, and 17 bases lay in between. The CDR3 loop is CASRSGRGPDNEQFF. In DNA, the CDR3 is TGTGCCAGCAGGTCCGGGCGGGGGCCAGACAATGAGCAGTTCTTC.

V gene TRBV11-2 combines with J gene TRBJ2-1, with 13 bases that match TRBD2. The CDR3 runs 14 residues. The junction had 5 bases not matched to a gene; V was cut back by 11 bases and J by 4 bases. CDR1 is SGHAT and CDR2 is FQNNGV in the germline V gene. CDR3 DNA: TGTGCCGGAGGGACTAGCGGGGATTACAATGAGCAGTTCTTC. It specifies CAGGTSGDYNEQFF.

The rearrangement joins TRBV29-1 to TRBJ2-1, with 8 bases fitting TRBD1. The CDR3 consists of 15 residues. Germline V gives CDR1 SQVTM, CDR2 ANQGSEA. V was pared by 0 bases and J by 3 bases, with 4 bases of the junction left unmatched. The CDR3 DNA sequence: TGCAGCGTTGAAGATGGACAGGGTATCTACAATGAGCAGTTCTTC. It codes for CSVEDGQGIYNEQFF.

The chain links TRBV21-1 to TRBJ2-5. TRBV21-1 is labeled a pseudogene. CDR3 length: 10 amino acids. In nucleotides, the CDR3 is TGTGCCAGCAGCAAGGGGACCCAGTACTTC. Translating gives CASSKGTQYF.

The chain combines TRBV4-1 with TRBJ2-4; 7 positions match TRBD1. V was clipped by 0 bases and J by 1 base; unmatched bases: 9. The CDR3 has 18 amino acids. Germline CDR1 MGHRA, CDR2 YSYEKL. In DNA, the CDR3 is TGCGCCAGCAGCCAAGATTGGGTACAGGGGATGGCCAAAAACATTCAGTACTTC. As protein: CASSQDWVQGMAKNIQYF.

This clonotype showed up just once. The chain recombines TRBV27 with TRBJ2-7; D is tentatively TRBD1 or TRBD2 (5 bases each). V was clipped by 1 base and J by 7 bases, with 14 bases between them. The CDR3 sequence is 14 residues long. Germline-derived CDR1 and CDR2 are MNHEY and SMNVEV (reference sequence). The CDR3 sequence: CASSLLMGTGEQYF. In DNA, the CDR3 is TGTGCCAGCAGTTTATTGATGGGGACGGGGGAGCAGTACTTC.

V is TRBV15 and J is TRBJ1-2, with 12 bases aligning to TRBD1. Germline values: CDR1 LNHNV, CDR2 YYDKDF (reference sequence). V lost 0 bases, J lost 8 bases, and 4 bases stayed unmatched. This CDR3 is built from 15 residues. For the CDR3, the DNA is TGTGCCACCAGCAGAGAGGGACAGGGGGCTGGGGGCTACACCTTC. It is translated as CATSREGQGAGGYTF.

J is TRBJ1-5 and V is TRBV29-1; 7 nucleotides align to TRBD1. The germline CDR1 and CDR2 sequences are SQVTM and ANQGSEA. The V segment lost 6 bases and the J segment 4 bases; nucleotides outside the gene matches: 9. The CDR3 is 14 amino acids. This CDR3 reads CSVRNRGVNQPQHF. As DNA, the CDR3 is TGCAGCGTCAGGAACAGGGGTGTGAATCAGCCCCAGCATTTT.

The chain uses TRBV7-8 and TRBJ2-1; D remains unclear. V dropped 7 bases and J dropped 10 bases, with 23 bases sitting between them. The CDR3 is 15 residues long. The germline V gene encodes CDR1 SGHVS and CDR2 FQNEAQ. The CDR3 DNA sequence: TGTGCCAGCACACGTTCGGCGCCCTCACGGAACGAGCAGTTCTTC. Translating it yields CASTRSAPSRNEQFF.

The gene calls are TRBV20-1 and TRBJ2-1; unclear D gene. Germline assignment: CDR1 DFQATT and CDR2 SNEGSKA (reference sequence). The CDR3 length is 10 residues. Deletions cut 1 base from V and 7 bases from J, with 2 bases between. CDR3 loop: CSARVNEQFF. CDR3 sequence (DNA): TGCAGTGCTAGAGTTAATGAGCAGTTCTTC.

DNA for the CDR3: TGTGCCAGCAGTTACTCGGCAGCAACTCCTAGCACAGATACGCAGTATTTT. This encodes CASSYSAATPSTDTQYF. This sequence joins TRBV6-5 and TRBJ2-3; D gene unclear. The V end was cut by 0 bases, the J end by 0 bases, with 13 bases between. CDR1 is MNHEY, CDR2 SVGAGI, per germline. CDR3 length equals 17 residues.

The gene calls are TRBV27 and TRBJ2-7, with 9 bases lining up with TRBD1. The CDR3 is made up of 16 amino acids. Losses at the gene ends were 5 bases for V and 0 bases for J; bases not matched to a gene: 8. CDR1 is MNHEY, CDR2 SMNVEV, per germline (reference sequence). CDR3 in amino acids: CASSPETGGPSYEQYF. The DNA for the CDR3 is TGTGCCAGCAGTCCCGAGACAGGGGGTCCCTCCTACGAGCAGTACTTC.

This rearrangement joins TRBV12-3 or TRBV12-4 to TRBJ2-2; D is uncertain. The CDR3 spans 13 residues. With 5 bases removed from V and 7 bases from J, the gap between germline ends came to 11 bases. The CDR3 sequence is CASSPRVFGELFF. The CDR3 nucleotides read TGTGCCAGCAGTCCAAGAGTGTTCGGGGAGCTGTTTTTT.

The V call is TRBV7-9, the J call TRBJ2-7, with 8 bases fitting TRBD1. CDR1 SEHNR and CDR2 FQNEAQ come from the germline V gene (reference sequence). V dropped 5 bases and J dropped 0; count of bases not matched to a gene: 9. CDR3 length equals 16 residues. The CDR3 loop reads CASSPRTGKHSYEQYF. DNA for the CDR3: TGTGCCAGCAGCCCGCGGACAGGGAAGCACTCCTACGAGCAGTACTTC.

The chain couples TRBV20-1 to TRBJ2-7, with 9 nucleotides matching TRBD2. The V segment lost 6 bases and the J segment 3 bases; nucleotides outside the gene matches: 12. CDR3 length equals 15 residues. Per the germline V gene, CDR1 is DFQATT and CDR2 is SNEGSKA (reference sequence). CDR3 amino acids: CSALPWGLASYEQYF. CDR3 sequence (DNA): TGCAGTGCCCTCCCGTGGGGACTAGCAAGCTACGAGCAGTACTTC.

This clonotype was observed a handful of times. This sequence joins TRBV7-9 and TRBJ2-5; a possible D gene is TRBD2 (5 bases). Trimming took off 2 bases at V and 5 bases at J, with 6 bases between the two ends. Germline loops: CDR1 SEHNR, CDR2 FQNEAQ (reference sequence). There are 12 residues in the CDR3. CDR3 coding DNA: TGTGCCAGCAGCTTAATAGCGGAGACCCAGTACTTC. Amino acid sequence: CASSLIAETQYF. Together with reference TRBV7-9 and TRBJ2-5, the CDR3 gives the full variable domain: DTGVSQNPRHKITKRGQNVTFRCDPISEHNRLYWYRQTLGQGPEFLTYFQNEAQLEKSRLLSDRFSAERPKGSFSTLEIQRTEQGDSAMYLCASSLIAETQYFGPGTRLLVL.

The V call is TRBV28, the J call TRBJ2-5, with D unclear. V lost 3 bases and J lost 1, with 12 bases in between. The CDR3 loop spans 15 amino acids. Germline lookup yields CDR1 MDHEN and CDR2 SYDVKM. The CDR3 region is CASSLLSVPQETQYF. As DNA, the CDR3 is TGTGCCAGCAGTTTGTTGTCAGTCCCCCAAGAGACCCAGTACTTC. The entire variable domain, with the rest obtained from reference TRBV28 and TRBJ2-5, is as follows: DVKVTQSSRYLVKRTGEKVFLECVQDMDHENMFWYRQDPGLGLRLIYFSYDVKMKEKGDIPEGYSVSREKKERFSLILESASTNQTSMYLCASSLLSVPQETQYFGPGTRLLVL.

The chain recombines TRBV27 with TRBJ1-1; 8 bases fit TRBD1. With 5 bases clipped from V and 0 bases from J, the junction kept 5 bases outside the gene matches. Germline V gives CDR1 MNHEY, CDR2 SMNVEV (reference sequence). The CDR3 is 15 residues long. CDR3 sequence: CASSPRDRMNTEAFF. The DNA for the CDR3 is TGTGCCAGCAGTCCGCGGGACAGGATGAACACTGAAGCTTTCTTT.

This chain joins TRBV20-1 and TRBJ2-5; D remains unclear. Germline V gives CDR1 DFQATT, CDR2 SNEGSKA (reference sequence). V was clipped by 6 bases and J by 0 bases, with 8 bases between them. CDR3 length: 12 amino acids. CDR3 amino acids: CSARTYQETQYF. The DNA of the CDR3 is TGCAGTGCAAGGACGTACCAAGAGACCCAGTACTTC.

This chain links TRBV20-1 with TRBJ2-7; 7 nucleotides align to TRBD1. The CDR3 consists of 16 residues. The germline CDR1 and CDR2 sequences are DFQATT and SNEGSKA (reference sequence). Trimming cost V 3 bases and J 2 bases; bases outside gene matches: 13. CDR3 protein: CSASDTDRDPPYEQYF. CDR3 bases: TGCAGTGCTAGTGATACCGACAGGGACCCCCCCTACGAGCAGTACTTC.

This rearrangement joins TRBV2 to TRBJ2-5; maybe TRBD2 (6 bases). Trimming removed 2 bases from V and 1 base from J, with 14 bases in between. This CDR3 region has 16 residues. The germline V gene encodes CDR1 SNHLY and CDR2 FYNNEI. The CDR3 spells CASSEMLAAPQETQYF. DNA of the CDR3: TGTGCCAGCAGTGAAATGTTAGCGGCCCCCCAAGAGACCCAGTACTTC.

The chain is built from TRBV13 and TRBJ2-5; no clear D gene. The CDR3 has 13 amino acids. Germline CDR1 and CDR2: PRHDT and FYEKMQ (reference sequence). Trimming stripped 5 bases from V and 0 bases from J, with 7 bases between. The CDR3 coding sequence is TGTGCCAGCAGCCCTGACAACCAAGAGACCCAGTACTTC. This sequence encodes CASSPDNQETQYF.

The V and J genes are TRBV19 and TRBJ1-6; no clear D gene. The CDR3 extends over 14 amino acids. Germline CDR1 LNHDA, CDR2 SQIVND (reference sequence). V lost 6 bases and J lost 5, with 11 bases in between. Here the CDR3 DNA reads TGTGCCAGTAGCCCAGGACGGAATAATTCACCCCTCCACTTT. It codes for CASSPGRNNSPLHF.

The chain carries TRBV19 and TRBJ2-5, with D perhaps given as TRBD1 or TRBD2 (5 bases each). The CDR3 spans 12 residues. The ends were cut back, 3 bases at V and 7 bases at J, with 9 bases in the middle. CDR1 is LNHDA, CDR2 SQIVND, per germline (reference sequence). This CDR3 reads CASSMGDWTQYF. The CDR3 DNA is TGTGCCAGTAGTATGGGGGATTGGACCCAGTACTTC.

Concerning this clonotype itself: One end of the junction varies from germline; a read error may be responsible. This chain joins TRBV29-1 and TRBJ2-7; the D gene could be TRBD1 or TRBD2 (5 bases each). The CDR3 runs to 12 residues. CDR1 is SQVTM, CDR2 ANQGSEA, per germline. The CDR3 here is CSAGDGAYEQCF. In DNA, the CDR3 is TGCAGCGCCGGGGACGGAGCCTACGAGCAGTGCTTC.